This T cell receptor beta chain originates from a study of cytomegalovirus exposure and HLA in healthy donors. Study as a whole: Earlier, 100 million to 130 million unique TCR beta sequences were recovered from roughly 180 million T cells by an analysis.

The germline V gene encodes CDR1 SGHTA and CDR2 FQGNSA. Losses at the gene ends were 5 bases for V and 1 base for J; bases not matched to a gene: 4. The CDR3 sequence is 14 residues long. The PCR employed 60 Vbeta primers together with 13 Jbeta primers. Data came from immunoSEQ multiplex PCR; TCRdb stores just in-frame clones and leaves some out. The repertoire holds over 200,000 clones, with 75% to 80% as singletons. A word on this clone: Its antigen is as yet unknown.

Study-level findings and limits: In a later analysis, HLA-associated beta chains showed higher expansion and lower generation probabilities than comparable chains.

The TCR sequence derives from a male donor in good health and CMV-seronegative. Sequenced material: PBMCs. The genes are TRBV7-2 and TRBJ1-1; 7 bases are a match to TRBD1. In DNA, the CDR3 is TGTGCCAGCAGCCCGACAGGGCAGAACACTGAAGCTTTCTTT. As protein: CASSPTGQNTEAFF.